Listed below are T cell receptor beta chains from one sample, sequenced in a study of cytomegalovirus exposure and HLA in healthy donors. TCRdb's table, derived via immunoSEQ multiplex PCR, lists solely in-frame clones and lacks some. The ten top clones account for 0.74%, within a sample of about 200,000 clones. Sequencing used PBMCs. All receptors come from a boy younger than 18 in good health and CMV-seronegative. Both conserved end residues are part of each CDR3. A D gene is named only where the DNA matches it firmly. Clone size is stated in some rows and not others, as once, few, many or a class when expanded.

cdr3_length: 15
j_call: TRBJ2-5
clone_size: NA
v_call: TRBV28
d_call: TRBD1
cdr3_nt: TGTGCCAGCAGGTCAAGGAGGACAGGGGGCACGACCCAGTACTTC
cdr3_aa: CASRSRRTGGTTQYF

cdr3_length: 13
j_call: TRBJ1-5
clone_size: NA
v_call: TRBV5-1
d_call: NA
cdr3_nt: TGCGCCAGCAGCTTGGGTGGGGAGAAGCCCCAGCATTTT
cdr3_aa: CASSLGGEKPQHF

cdr3_length: 13
j_call: TRBJ2-5
clone_size: NA
v_call: TRBV9
d_call: NA
cdr3_nt: TGTGCCAGCAGCGTAACTAGCTCGGAGACCCAGTACTTC
cdr3_aa: CASSVTSSETQYF

cdr3_length: 13
j_call: TRBJ2-7
clone_size: NA
v_call: TRBV30
d_call: NA
cdr3_nt: TGTGCCTGGAGTGGGAGTTTGCGGGACGAGCAGTACTTC
cdr3_aa: CAWSGSLRDEQYF

cdr3_length: 12
j_call: TRBJ2-7
clone_size: NA
v_call: TRBV29-1
d_call: NA
cdr3_nt: TGCAGCTTCCTCGGGGACTCCTACGAGCAGTACTTC
cdr3_aa: CSFLGDSYEQYF

cdr3_length: 13
j_call: TRBJ2-7
clone_size: NA
v_call: TRBV9
d_call: NA
cdr3_nt: TGTGCCAGCAGCCCTACGGTACCGAGCGAGCAGTACTTC
cdr3_aa: CASSPTVPSEQYF

cdr3_length: 11
j_call: TRBJ2-7
clone_size: NA
v_call: TRBV28
d_call: NA
cdr3_nt: TGTGCCAGCAGCCCCCTCTCCGAGCAGTACTTC
cdr3_aa: CASSPLSEQYF

cdr3_length: 15
j_call: TRBJ1-6
clone_size: NA
v_call: TRBV30
d_call: TRBD1
cdr3_nt: TGTGCCTGGACTGTACCCGGACAGGCATATTCACCCCTCCACTTT
cdr3_aa: CAWTVPGQAYSPLHF

cdr3_length: 12
j_call: TRBJ2-7
clone_size: NA
v_call: TRBV2
d_call: NA
cdr3_nt: TGTGCCAGCAGTGAAGCTGCCGCCCGCAGTAACTTC
cdr3_aa: CASSEAAARSNF

cdr3_length: 15
j_call: TRBJ2-1
clone_size: NA
v_call: TRBV7-2
d_call: TRBD2
cdr3_nt: TGTGCCAGCAGCTTAGATTCTGCGGGGGGGAATGAGCAGTTCTTC
cdr3_aa: CASSLDSAGGNEQFF

cdr3_length: 16
j_call: TRBJ1-2
clone_size: NA
v_call: TRBV28
d_call: NA
cdr3_nt: TGTGCCAGCAGTCCAGGAAGCTTAGACCAGCATAGTGGCTACACCTTC
cdr3_aa: CASSPGSLDQHSGYTF

cdr3_length: 15
j_call: TRBJ2-3
clone_size: NA
v_call: TRBV4-2
d_call: TRBD2
cdr3_nt: TGTGCCAGCAAAGAAGCGGGGGGAAGCACAGATACGCAGTATTTT
cdr3_aa: CASKEAGGSTDTQYF

cdr3_length: 14
j_call: TRBJ1-1
clone_size: NA
v_call: TRBV6-6
d_call: NA
cdr3_nt: TGTGCCAGCAGTTACTCGACAGCTGGGCCTGGAGCTTTCTTT
cdr3_aa: CASSYSTAGPGAFF

cdr3_length: 12
j_call: TRBJ1-4
clone_size: medium-sized
v_call: TRBV2
d_call: NA
cdr3_nt: TGTGCCAGCTTCAGAGCGAATGAAAAACTGTTTTTT
cdr3_aa: CASFRANEKLFF

cdr3_length: 15
j_call: TRBJ1-6
clone_size: NA
v_call: TRBV7-3
d_call: NA
cdr3_nt: TGTGCCAGCAGCTTCTCAGGGGACTATAATTCACCCCTCCACTTT
cdr3_aa: CASSFSGDYNSPLHF

cdr3_length: 14
j_call: TRBJ1-2
clone_size: NA
v_call: TRBV7-9
d_call: NA
cdr3_nt: TGTGCCAGCAGCTCCCGTGAGAGCAACTATGGCTACACCTTC
cdr3_aa: CASSSRESNYGYTF

cdr3_length: 14
j_call: TRBJ2-7
clone_size: NA
v_call: TRBV27
d_call: TRBD2
cdr3_nt: TGTGCCAGCAGTTCCGGGGGGAGCTCCTACGAGCAGTACTTC
cdr3_aa: CASSSGGSSYEQYF

cdr3_length: 17
j_call: TRBJ2-3
clone_size: NA
v_call: TRBV4-2
d_call: TRBD2
cdr3_nt: TGTGCCAGCAGCCAAGGCCGCCTAGCGGGGGTGAGGGATACGCAGTATTTT
cdr3_aa: CASSQGRLAGVRDTQYF

cdr3_length: 11
j_call: TRBJ2-2
clone_size: NA
v_call: TRBV20-1
d_call: NA
cdr3_nt: TGCAGTGAAACGGGGTTCGGGGAGCTGTTTTTT
cdr3_aa: CSETGFGELFF

cdr3_length: 14
j_call: TRBJ2-2
clone_size: NA
v_call: TRBV19
d_call: NA
cdr3_nt: TGTGCCAGTAGTATAGGGCCGGGGTCCGGGGAGCTGTTTTTT
cdr3_aa: CASSIGPGSGELFF

cdr3_length: 17
j_call: TRBJ2-7
clone_size: NA
v_call: TRBV7-7
d_call: NA
cdr3_nt: TGTGCCAGCAGCCTATCACTTGGGCCCTGGGCACCCTACGAGCAGTACTTC
cdr3_aa: CASSLSLGPWAPYEQYF

cdr3_length: 12
j_call: TRBJ1-2
clone_size: NA
v_call: TRBV10-2
d_call: NA
cdr3_nt: TGCGCCAGCAGTACCGGGGATTATGGCTACACCTTC
cdr3_aa: CASSTGDYGYTF

cdr3_length: 15
j_call: TRBJ2-1
clone_size: NA
v_call: TRBV13
d_call: TRBD2
cdr3_nt: TGTGCCAGCGTATTGACTAGCGGGGGTTGGAATGAGCAGTTCTTC
cdr3_aa: CASVLTSGGWNEQFF

cdr3_length: 16
j_call: TRBJ1-1
clone_size: NA
v_call: TRBV5-4
d_call: NA
cdr3_nt: TGTGCCAGCAGCGGCCCGGGGGTCCTTATGAACACTGAAGCTTTCTTT
cdr3_aa: CASSGPGVLMNTEAFF

cdr3_length: 12
j_call: TRBJ2-3
clone_size: NA
v_call: TRBV7-9
d_call: NA
cdr3_nt: TGTGCCAGCAGCAGAGACACAGATACGCAGTATTTT
cdr3_aa: CASSRDTDTQYF

cdr3_length: 18
j_call: TRBJ1-6
clone_size: NA
v_call: TRBV5-4
d_call: TRBD1
cdr3_nt: TGTGCCAGCAGGTCCGGGACAGGGGGCCTTCGGTATAATTCACCCCTCCACTTT
cdr3_aa: CASRSGTGGLRYNSPLHF

cdr3_length: 12
j_call: TRBJ2-7
clone_size: NA
v_call: TRBV10-3
d_call: NA
cdr3_nt: TGTGCCATCAGTACGACAGTCTACGAGCAGTACTTC
cdr3_aa: CAISTTVYEQYF

cdr3_length: 14
j_call: TRBJ2-5
clone_size: NA
v_call: TRBV4-1
d_call: NA
cdr3_nt: TGCGCCAGCAGCCAAGGGTCTAGTGGGGAGACCCAGTACTTC
cdr3_aa: CASSQGSSGETQYF

cdr3_length: 13
j_call: TRBJ2-7
clone_size: NA
v_call: TRBV6-1
d_call: NA
cdr3_nt: TGTGCCAGCAGTGAATGGGGGAGGTACGAGCAGTACTTC
cdr3_aa: CASSEWGRYEQYF

cdr3_length: 15
j_call: TRBJ2-7
clone_size: NA
v_call: TRBV7-3
d_call: TRBD2
cdr3_nt: TGTGCCAGCAGTATACTAGCGGGGGGGACCTACGAGCAGTACTTC
cdr3_aa: CASSILAGGTYEQYF

cdr3_length: 13
j_call: TRBJ1-2
clone_size: NA
v_call: TRBV6-5
d_call: TRBD1
cdr3_nt: TGTGCCAGCACCCCGGGACAGATTGCTGGCTACACCTTC
cdr3_aa: CASTPGQIAGYTF

cdr3_length: 12
j_call: TRBJ2-2
clone_size: NA
v_call: TRBV6-7
d_call: NA
cdr3_nt: TGTGCCAGCCGTGGAGACACCGGGGAGCTGTTTTTT
cdr3_aa: CASRGDTGELFF

cdr3_length: 18
j_call: TRBJ1-3
clone_size: NA
v_call: TRBV4-1
d_call: NA
cdr3_nt: TGCGCCAGCAGCCAATCGGTGGCCCGCGACAGCTCTGGAAACACCATATATTTT
cdr3_aa: CASSQSVARDSSGNTIYF

cdr3_length: 15
j_call: TRBJ1-2
clone_size: NA
v_call: TRBV19
d_call: TRBD1
cdr3_nt: TGTGCCAGCTTAAATAGGACAGGGGGCGACTATGGCTACACCTTC
cdr3_aa: CASLNRTGGDYGYTF

cdr3_length: 12
j_call: TRBJ2-7
clone_size: NA
v_call: TRBV2
d_call: TRBD2
cdr3_nt: TGTGCCACAACGGGGGGGGGCCCCGAGCAGTACTTC
cdr3_aa: CATTGGGPEQYF

cdr3_length: 13
j_call: TRBJ2-2
clone_size: NA
v_call: TRBV6-1
d_call: TRBD1
cdr3_nt: TGTGCCGGGAGTCAGGGGGACACCGGGGAGCTGTTTTTT
cdr3_aa: CAGSQGDTGELFF

cdr3_length: 12
j_call: TRBJ2-5
clone_size: NA
v_call: TRBV7-9
d_call: TRBD1
cdr3_nt: TGTGCCAGCAGGGGGACAGGGCTTCTTCAGTACTTC
cdr3_aa: CASRGTGLLQYF

cdr3_length: 12
j_call: TRBJ1-2
clone_size: NA
v_call: TRBV5-8
d_call: NA
cdr3_nt: TGTGCCAGCAGCTTGGCCTTGGGCGGCTACACCTTC
cdr3_aa: CASSLALGGYTF

cdr3_length: 15
j_call: TRBJ2-7
clone_size: NA
v_call: TRBV7-6
d_call: TRBD1
cdr3_nt: TGTGCCAGCAGCTTAGGGGGACAGGGTTCCTACGAGCAGTACTTC
cdr3_aa: CASSLGGQGSYEQYF

cdr3_length: 15
j_call: TRBJ2-7
clone_size: NA
v_call: TRBV5-1
d_call: NA
cdr3_nt: TGCGCCAGCAGCTTGGGCAGCGGGTCAACCTACGAGCAGTACTTC
cdr3_aa: CASSLGSGSTYEQYF

cdr3_length: 15
j_call: TRBJ1-1
clone_size: NA
v_call: TRBV27
d_call: TRBD1
cdr3_nt: TGTGCCAGCAGTTATTCAGGGGGTTTGGGCACTGAAGCTTTCTTT
cdr3_aa: CASSYSGGLGTEAFF

cdr3_length: 14
j_call: TRBJ1-2
clone_size: NA
v_call: TRBV4-1
d_call: NA
cdr3_nt: TGCGCCAGCAGCCAATTTAGCGGGGGCTATGGCTACACCTTC
cdr3_aa: CASSQFSGGYGYTF

cdr3_length: 9
j_call: TRBJ1-2
clone_size: NA
v_call: TRBV27
d_call: NA
cdr3_nt: TGTGCGGCAGGCTATGGCTACACCTTC
cdr3_aa: CAAGYGYTF

cdr3_length: 14
j_call: TRBJ1-2
clone_size: NA
v_call: TRBV18
d_call: TRBD1
cdr3_nt: TGTGCCAGCTTCAAAGGACAGGGCAACTATGGCTACACCTTC
cdr3_aa: CASFKGQGNYGYTF

cdr3_length: 12
j_call: TRBJ1-2
clone_size: NA
v_call: TRBV2
d_call: NA
cdr3_nt: TGTGCCAGCAGTGAGCAGGTCTATGGCTACACCTTC
cdr3_aa: CASSEQVYGYTF

cdr3_length: 16
j_call: TRBJ2-5
clone_size: NA
v_call: TRBV5-4
d_call: TRBD2
cdr3_nt: TGTGCCAGCAGCGCCTCCCCTCGGGGGGGCCAAGAGACCCAGTACTTC
cdr3_aa: CASSASPRGGQETQYF

cdr3_length: 13
j_call: TRBJ1-5
clone_size: NA
v_call: TRBV5-6
d_call: NA
cdr3_nt: TGTGCCAGCAGCTTGTTTCTCAATCAGCCCCAGCATTTT
cdr3_aa: CASSLFLNQPQHF

cdr3_length: 14
j_call: TRBJ2-1
clone_size: NA
v_call: TRBV30
d_call: TRBD2
cdr3_nt: TGTGCCTGGGCCCGGGGGGGCGGTCCCAATGAGCAGTTCTTC
cdr3_aa: CAWARGGGPNEQFF

cdr3_length: 12
j_call: TRBJ2-3
clone_size: NA
v_call: TRBV27
d_call: NA
cdr3_nt: TGTGCCAGCAGTTCGCTAGGAGATACGCAGTATTTT
cdr3_aa: CASSSLGDTQYF

cdr3_length: 14
j_call: TRBJ2-5
clone_size: NA
v_call: TRBV5-1
d_call: TRBD1
cdr3_nt: TGCGCCAGCAGCGTCCGGGACAGGGGGGTAGAGCAGTACTTC
cdr3_aa: CASSVRDRGVEQYF